The T cell receptor beta chain under discussion was sequenced for a study of blood T cell repertoires in COVID-19. This clone was observed a handful of times. V dropped 3 bases and J dropped 0 bases, with 8 bases sitting between them. In germline, CDR1 is SNHLY, CDR2 FYNNEI. This CDR3 is 14 amino acids long. Sequenced by immunoSEQ multiplex PCR; TCRdb stores in-frame clones only, minus some. The repertoire holds about 300,000 clones, with around 84% as singletons. The sequencing input was peripheral blood. This TCR came from a man between 65 and 85 years old with acute or convalescent COVID-19. The chain carries TRBV2 and TRBJ1-1, with D possibly matching TRBD1 (5 bases). This CDR3 is CASSDGALNTEAFF. The CDR3 DNA sequence: TGTGCCAGCAGTGATGGGGCGCTGAACACTGAAGCTTTCTTT.